This T cell receptor beta chain was identified in a study of Graves' ophthalmopathy and Graves' hyperthyroidism. Moderately to severely active ophthalmopathy under 3 months, CAS at least 3, NOSPECS at least 4. Uncontrolled infections, other autoimmune diseases, pregnancy or lactation barred patients from enrollment. Thyroid ultrasound, orbital computed tomography, TRAb, serum thyroxine and clinical symptoms formed the basis of diagnosis. Germline CDR1 is LNHNV and CDR2 is YYDKDF (reference sequence). The length of the CDR3 is 17 residues. V shed 0 bases and J shed 0 bases, with 12 bases lying between them. From RNA, the CDR3 regions of TCR beta chains were amplified and sequenced. The workflow started with a first-round RT-PCR run with HTBI primers and then moved on to a second-round multiplex PCR. TCRdb reprocessed the multiplex PCR reads with MiXCR, giving one entry per CDR3 protein. The sample holds 230,000 or so distinct CDR3 sequences, less than 55% seen once.

This clonotype was seen repeatedly, ten times or more. The antigen remains unidentified. Study-wide findings and caveats: Ophthalmopathy and stable hyperthyroidism were discriminated by a 13-signature model, with roughly 88% sensitivity and around 77% specificity.

V is TRBV15 and J is TRBJ1-3, with a weak D call TRBD1 (5 bases). Sequenced sample: peripheral blood. This clonotype was obtained from an adult man with Graves' ophthalmopathy. The DNA of the CDR3 is TGTGCCACCAGCAGAGACGTTTCAGGGAGCTCTGGAAACACCATATATTTT. This translates into CATSRDVSGSSGNTIYF. Using reference TRBV15 and TRBJ1-3 for the parts outside the CDR3, the full variable domain is DAMVIQNPRYQVTQFGKPVTLSCSQTLNHNVMYWYQQKSSQAPKLLFHYYDKDFNNEADTPDNFQSRRPNTSFCFLDIRSPGLGDTAMYLCATSRDVSGSSGNTIYFGEGSWLTVV.